This T cell receptor (beta chain) stems from a study of blood T cell repertoires in COVID-19. Across the study: Material from acute and convalescent COVID-19 was sourced from the United States, Italy and Spain. The cDNA or gDNA used as material had been derived from T cells, B-cell-depleted T cells, or PBMCs.

Per the study methods: Reference gene primer amplification in the assay estimated nucleated cell counts. This table comes from immunoSEQ multiplex PCR, and its TCRdb copy is limited to in-frame clones, with some not included. D and trimming were read from the DNA, whereas the V and J calls and clone size are those reported in that table. The profile shows approximately 210,000 clones, roughly 80% of them singletons. The CDR3 is 12 residues long. V lost 6 bases to trimming and J lost 0 bases, with 5 bases between them. Germline V gives CDR1 KGHSH, CDR2 LQKENI. The receptor was isolated from a human donor in a cohort sampled during active COVID-19. This rearrangement joins TRBV18 to TRBJ2-5, with D hard to call. Specimen: peripheral blood. CDR3 in amino acids: CASSPYQETQYF. The CDR3 bases are TGTGCCAGCTCCCCGTACCAAGAGACCCAGTACTTC.